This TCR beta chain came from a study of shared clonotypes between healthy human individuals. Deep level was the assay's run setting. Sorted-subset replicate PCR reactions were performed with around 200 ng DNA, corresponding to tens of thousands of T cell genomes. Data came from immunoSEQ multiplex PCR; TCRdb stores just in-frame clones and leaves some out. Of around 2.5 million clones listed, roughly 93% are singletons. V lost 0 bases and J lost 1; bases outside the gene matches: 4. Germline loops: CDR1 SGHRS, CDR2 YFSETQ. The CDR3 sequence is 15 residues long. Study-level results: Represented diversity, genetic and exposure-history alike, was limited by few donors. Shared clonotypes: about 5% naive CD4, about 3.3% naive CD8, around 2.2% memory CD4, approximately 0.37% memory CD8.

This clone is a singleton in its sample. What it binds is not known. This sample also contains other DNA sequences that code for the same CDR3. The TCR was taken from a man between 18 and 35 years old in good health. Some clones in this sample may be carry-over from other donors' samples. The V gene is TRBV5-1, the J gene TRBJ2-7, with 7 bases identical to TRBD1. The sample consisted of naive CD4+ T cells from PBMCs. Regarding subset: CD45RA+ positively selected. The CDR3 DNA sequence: TGCGCCAGCAGCTTGGGGACAGGTGGTTCCTACGAGCAGTACTTC. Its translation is CASSLGTGGSYEQYF.